The present TCR beta chain was sequenced within a study of T-cell memory formation after mild COVID-19 (dated by TCRdb to about 2021). At the level of the whole study: TCR sequence clusters from the two donors were largely donor specific. Two young, previously healthy adult volunteers, one female and one male, were included in the cohort. Longitudinal TCRalpha and TCRbeta repertoire sequencing tracked T-cell clones expanding and contracting after mild COVID-19 in two donors.

Results and caveats for the whole study, not just this receptor: Contracting CD4+ clones were located mainly in the CM and EM memory subsets, whereas CD8+ clones were found to be enriched in EMRA. From day 15 to 85, contracting clones showed balanced CD4/CD8 phenotypes, whereas a second wave of clones that expanded from day 15 to 37 leaned towards CD4+. Only a couple of mild cases were covered by the study, and larger cohorts that include severe cases with pre-infection samples were considered necessary. The second-wave clones that peaked on day 37 were not confirmed to be SARS-CoV-2 specific. Some responding clones were found in pre-infection memory, which suggests that pre-existing cross-reactive memory T cells took part in the SARS-CoV-2 response.

Ficoll-Paque density gradient centrifugation was used to isolate PBMCs. TCRdb shows the sequencer as Illumina NovaSeq 6000. cDNA libraries for TCRalpha and TCRbeta were prepared by 5'RACE using constant-segment primers, with sample barcodes and unique molecular identifiers added. RNA was extracted from every sample with Trizol reagent. The libraries were amplified in two PCR steps, and the second step added a second sample barcode and Illumina TruSeq adapters. Libraries were sequenced on an Illumina NovaSeq with 2 x 150 bp paired-end reads. On the authors' methods: With migec v1.2.7, reads were demultiplexed and then collapsed into UMI-guided consensus sequences. Using mixcr v2.1.11, UMI consensuses were aligned to TRA and TRB V and J templates and then assembled into clonotypes. Clonotypes were classified as expanded or contracted when called significant by both edgeR and NoisET, with noise models trained on biological replicates. For edgeR calls, a false discovery rate-adjusted p below 0.01 and a log2 fold-change threshold of 1 were applied. As an exploratory analysis of dynamics, max-normalized trajectories of the 1000 most abundant clonotypes were examined with PCA combined with hierarchical clustering. The CD4 or CD8 phenotype of responding clones was assigned using the separately sequenced CD4+ and CD8+ repertoires. Using fastp trimming at Q25 and MiXCR clonotype assembly, TCRdb reanalyzed the public sequencing data and kept in-frame beta chains. Each entry merges the rows of one CDR3 protein and shows their most common DNA and genes. The V and J calls reflect TCRdb's pipeline rather than the authors' work. Counted in this sample were a few hundred thousand distinct CDR3 sequences; 16% of them appeared once. The ten largest clones capture 20% to 25% of the sample.

Details on this clonotype: It lacks a known antigen. Per-nucleotide qualities are absent, and no much larger clonotype sits a single base away.

From a lookup of the germline V gene, CDR1 and CDR2 are SGHVS and FQNEAQ. The CDR3 contains 12 residues, cysteine and phenylalanine counted. Only the CDR3 DNA is retained, 36 bases long and in frame from the first base. V sheds 5 bases and J sheds 9 bases, leaving 11 bases between their ends. The receptor was derived from a man between 18 and 29 years old who had mild COVID-19 (a few samples of this study predate the infection). The sample titles of this study are shuffled in the database, so cell type and time point are left out; the donor was told from shared clones. The source material was PBMCs or a T cell subset sorted from them (not recorded which). This chain joins TRBV7-8 to TRBJ2-1; the D region possibly corresponds to TRBD1 (6 bases align). In nucleotide form, the sequence is TGTGCCAGCAGCGTACAGGGTGCTGAGCAGTTCTTC. Its protein reads: CASSVQGAEQFF.